This T cell receptor (beta chain) came from a study of blood T cell repertoires in COVID-19 (TCRdb year 2020). Turning to the overall study: The collaborator samples originated in the United States, Italy and Spain and spanned the acute and convalescent phases of COVID-19. The material from the prospective study consisted of cDNA or gDNA derived from T cells, B-cell-depleted T cells, or PBMCs. Sample metadata almost always included a de-identified subject ID, COVID-19 status, age in years and sex. The repertoires were released in a freely available public database intended as a resource for research on the immune response to SARS-CoV-2. Subjects who had been exposed to COVID-19, were actively infected with it, or had recovered from it provided the deeply sampled blood TCRbeta repertoires that made up the dataset. HLA class I and class II types, where available, came from metadata supplied by the sample provider rather than from assay-based typing. Samples were obtained from the ongoing ImmuneRACE study (first 160 participants) and from roughly 1,300 subjects provided by 6 global collaborators. What the authors observed across the whole study: The amount of clinical and demographic metadata varied by source and participant and was provided uncurated.

The CDR3 spans 16 residues, from the cysteine through the phenylalanine. The sequence is cut down to CDR3 DNA, 48 bases in frame from base 1. The germline V gene (reference sequence) gives CDR1 as LGHDT and CDR2 as YNNKEL. Clipping removes 1 base from V and 4 bases from J, with 7 as the unmatched junction base count. A second Seattle source provided samples from volunteer blood donors who had recovered from COVID-19. Whole blood was collected in K2EDTA tubes by collaborating institutions according to the institutions' own protocols. For TCRbeta analysis, collaborators shipped samples in one of three forms: frozen whole blood, isolated PBMCs, or DNA extracted from either of those sample types. Concerning this clone itself: No antigen is known for it. No per-base quality is available; no much larger clone lies one base away.

TCRbeta CDR3 regions were amplified from genomic DNA by means of the immunoSEQ Assay, a bias-controlled multiplex PCR. As for the original processing: The number of nucleated cells in each sample was estimated from the amplification of reference gene primers within the assay. Sequence reads were collapsed and filtered to measure the absolute abundance of every unique TCRbeta CDR3 rearrangement. Productive Simpson clonality was computed per sample as the square root of Simpson's diversity index over productive rearrangements. What TCRdb holds here is the immuneACCESS table cut down to in-frame rearrangements. Part of the clones is not present; checked against another copy, under half of the missing clones reflect an unresolved V gene, and the others are unexplained. V and J calls and clone size are those listed in that table; D and trimming were worked out from the DNA. The sample table lists approximately 300,000 clones, roughly 90% of them with a count of one. The top ten clones comprise 5% to 7% of the sample.

The clonotype was recovered from a young man who had recovered from COVID-19. Specimen: peripheral blood. The sequence is built from TRBV3-1 (or the pseudogene TRBV3-2) and TRBJ2-3; the central 8 bases match TRBD2. CDR3 protein: CASSQGAGGAADTQYF. At the DNA level, the sequence is TGTGCCAGCAGCCAAGGGGCGGGGGGCGCGGCAGATACGCAGTATTTT.